This entry concerns a single T cell receptor (beta chain). The CDR3 consists of 13 residues. V was shortened by 1 base and J by 3 bases, with 7 bases between the two germline ends. TCRdb re-derived calls from the RT-PCR reads in MiXCR, one entry per CDR3 protein. Among about 150,000 distinct CDR3 sequences listed, 37% were seen once. This entry comes from a study of patients and donors after allogeneic stem cell transplantation. The receptor was derived from a human donor who was either an allogeneic HSCT recipient or a stem cell or donor lymphocyte infusion donor (not recorded which). It is not recorded whose cells these are; they may come from a transplant donor. The specimen sequenced was blood, either unsorted or a sorted T cell fraction (not recorded which). The V gene is TRBV12-3 or TRBV12-4, the J gene TRBJ2-7, with D hard to call. The CDR3 protein is CASSLDSVYEQYV. The CDR3 DNA follows: TGTGCCAGCAGTTTAGACAGTGTCTACGAGCAGTACGTC.